A selection of T cell receptor beta chains follows, all from one sample in a study of cytomegalovirus exposure and HLA in healthy donors. Repertoires were generated with immunoSEQ multiplex PCR, while TCRdb's copy carries only in-frame clones and drops some. Of under 150,000 clones listed, around three quarters are singletons. Sample: PBMCs. These receptors came from a woman between 35 and 50 years old in good health and CMV-seropositive. CDR3s include the opening cysteine and the closing phenylalanine or tryptophan. Each record gives: D gene, V gene, clone size, J gene, CDR3 DNA, CDR3 protein. A D gene is named only where the DNA matches it firmly. Not all rows give a size; the values are once, few, many and, for expanded clones, a class.

TRBD2	TRBV6-5	-	TRBJ2-7	TGTGCCACCCTTGGACTAGCGGGAGGGTACGAGCAGTACTTC	CATLGLAGGYEQYF
TRBD2	TRBV14	-	TRBJ2-1	TGTGCCAGCAGCCAAGATTGGGGGAGGGCCTGGGAGCAGTTCTTC	CASSQDWGRAWEQFF
TRBD1	TRBV4-1	-	TRBJ2-3	TGCGCCAGCAGCCAAGATCCCCCAGGACAGGGAGCAGATACGCAGTATTTT	CASSQDPPGQGADTQYF
TRBD1	TRBV18	few	TRBJ2-6	TGTGCCAGCTCACCAGGGACAGGAGGGGCCAACGTCCTGACTTTC	CASSPGTGGANVLTF
TRBD2	TRBV5-1	-	TRBJ2-1	TGCGCCAGCAGCTTGCGGGCGGGGGGATTCAATGAGCAGTTCTTC	CASSLRAGGFNEQFF
-	TRBV7-9	medium-sized	TRBJ2-2	TGTGCCAGCAGCTTGCAGATTACCGGGGAGCTGTTTTTT	CASSLQITGELFF
TRBD2	TRBV27	few	TRBJ2-7	TGTGCCAGCAGTGAGACGGGACTAGCGGTCCACAGCTCCTACGAGCAGTACTTC	CASSETGLAVHSSYEQYF
-	TRBV6-5	-	TRBJ1-1	TGTGCCAGCATAGATCAAGGGGGGGACACTGAAGCTTTCTTT	CASIDQGGDTEAFF
TRBD1	TRBV4-2	-	TRBJ1-2	TGTGCCAGCAGCCCAACCCAGGGGGCTGATTATGGCTACACCTTC	CASSPTQGADYGYTF
-	TRBV6-5	-	TRBJ1-2	TGTGCCACCAAGGACAGAAACTATGGCTACACCTTC	CATKDRNYGYTF
-	TRBV5-8	-	TRBJ2-7	TGTGCCAGCACCAAAGCGGGTGCCTCCTACGAGCAGTACTTC	CASTKAGASYEQYF
TRBD1	TRBV6-4	-	TRBJ2-7	TGTGCCAGCAGTGACTCAACCCCCGGGACAGGGGGTGTTTACGAGCAGTACTTC	CASSDSTPGTGGVYEQYF